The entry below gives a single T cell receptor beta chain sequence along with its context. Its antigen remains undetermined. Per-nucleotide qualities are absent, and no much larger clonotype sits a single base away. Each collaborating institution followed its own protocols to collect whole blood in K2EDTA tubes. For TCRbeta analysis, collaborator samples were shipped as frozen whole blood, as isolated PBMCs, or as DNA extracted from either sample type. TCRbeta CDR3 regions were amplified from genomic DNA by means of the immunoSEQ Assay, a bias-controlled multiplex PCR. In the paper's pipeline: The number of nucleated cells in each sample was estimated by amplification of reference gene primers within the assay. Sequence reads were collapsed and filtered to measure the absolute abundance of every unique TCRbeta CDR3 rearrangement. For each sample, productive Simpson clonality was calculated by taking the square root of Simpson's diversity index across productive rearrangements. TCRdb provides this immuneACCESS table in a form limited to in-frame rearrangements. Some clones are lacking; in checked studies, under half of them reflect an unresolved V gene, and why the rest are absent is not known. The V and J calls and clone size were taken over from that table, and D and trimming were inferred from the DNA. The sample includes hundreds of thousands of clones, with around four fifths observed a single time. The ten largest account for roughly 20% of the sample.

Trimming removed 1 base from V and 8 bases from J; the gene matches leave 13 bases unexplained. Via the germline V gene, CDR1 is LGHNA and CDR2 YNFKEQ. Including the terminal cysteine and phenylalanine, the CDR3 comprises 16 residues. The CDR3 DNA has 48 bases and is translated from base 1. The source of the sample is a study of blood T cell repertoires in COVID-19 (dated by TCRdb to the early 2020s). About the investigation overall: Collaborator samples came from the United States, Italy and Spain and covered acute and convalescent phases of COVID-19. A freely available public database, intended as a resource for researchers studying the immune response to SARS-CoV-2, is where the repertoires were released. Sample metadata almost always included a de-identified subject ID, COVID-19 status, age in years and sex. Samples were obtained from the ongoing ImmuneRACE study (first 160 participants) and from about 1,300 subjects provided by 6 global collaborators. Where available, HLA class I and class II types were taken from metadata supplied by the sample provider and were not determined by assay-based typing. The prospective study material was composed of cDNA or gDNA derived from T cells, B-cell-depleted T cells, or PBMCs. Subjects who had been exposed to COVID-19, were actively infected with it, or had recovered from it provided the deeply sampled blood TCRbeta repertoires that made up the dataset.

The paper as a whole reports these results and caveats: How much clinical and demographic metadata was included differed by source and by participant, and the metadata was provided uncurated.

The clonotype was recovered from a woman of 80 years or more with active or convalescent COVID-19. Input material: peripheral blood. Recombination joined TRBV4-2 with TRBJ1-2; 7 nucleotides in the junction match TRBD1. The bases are TGTGCCAGCAGCCAAGGTGGGACAGCCACTTTGGGGGGCTACACCTTC. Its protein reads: CASSQGGTATLGGYTF.